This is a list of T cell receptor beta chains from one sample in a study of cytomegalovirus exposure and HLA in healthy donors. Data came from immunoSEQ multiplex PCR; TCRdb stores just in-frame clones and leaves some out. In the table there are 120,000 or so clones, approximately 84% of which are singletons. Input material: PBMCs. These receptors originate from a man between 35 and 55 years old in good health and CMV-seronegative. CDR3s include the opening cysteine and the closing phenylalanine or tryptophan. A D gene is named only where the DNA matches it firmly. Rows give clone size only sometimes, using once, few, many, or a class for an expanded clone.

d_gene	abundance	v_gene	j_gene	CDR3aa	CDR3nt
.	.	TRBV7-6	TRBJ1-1	CASSLWAATEAFF	TGTGCCAGCAGCTTATGGGCAGCCACTGAAGCTTTCTTT
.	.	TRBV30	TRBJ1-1	CAWKSPGWDTEAFF	TGTGCCTGGAAGAGCCCCGGGTGGGACACTGAAGCTTTCTTT
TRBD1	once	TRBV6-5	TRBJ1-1	CASRIPGQGFEAFF	TGTGCCAGCAGGATACCGGGACAGGGGTTCGAAGCTTTCTTT
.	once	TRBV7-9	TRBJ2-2	CASSLSGFTGELFF	TGTGCCAGCAGCTTATCGGGGTTCACCGGGGAGCTGTTTTTT
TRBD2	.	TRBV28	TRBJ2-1	CASLEGGGVNEQFF	TGTGCCAGCTTAGAGGGCGGGGGGGTCAATGAGCAGTTCTTC
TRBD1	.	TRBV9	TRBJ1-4	CASSVLSGQGREKLFF	TGTGCCAGCAGCGTACTCTCGGGACAGGGCAGGGAAAAACTGTTTTTT
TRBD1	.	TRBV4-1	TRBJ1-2	CASSQTGEYGYTF	TGCGCCAGCAGCCAAACAGGGGAATATGGCTACACCTTC
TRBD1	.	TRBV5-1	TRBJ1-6	CASSWDRLRNSPLHF	TGCGCCAGCAGCTGGGACAGGCTCCGGAATTCACCCCTCCACTTT
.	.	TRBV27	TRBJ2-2	CASNLRGNTGELFF	TGTGCCAGCAATTTAAGGGGTAACACCGGGGAGCTGTTTTTT
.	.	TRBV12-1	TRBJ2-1	CASSLPPLGQSYNEQFF	TGTGCCAGCAGCCTACCCCCCCTGGGACAGTCCTACAATGAGCAGTTCTTC
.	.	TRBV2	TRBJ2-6	CASSGSRGKISGANVLTF	TGTGCCAGCAGTGGGTCCAGGGGTAAAATCTCTGGGGCCAACGTCCTGACTTTC
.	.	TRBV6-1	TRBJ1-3	CASSEGLGNTIYF	TGTGCCAGCAGTGAAGGGCTTGGAAACACCATATATTTT
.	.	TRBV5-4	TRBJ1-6	CASSLVGRPEHSPLHF	TGTGCCAGCAGCTTGGTCGGCAGGCCAGAGCATTCACCCCTCCACTTT
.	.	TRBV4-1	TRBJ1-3	CASSQRFVTILSLPGNTIYF	TGCGCCAGCAGCCAACGGTTTGTTACGATTTTATCTCTTCCTGGAAACACCATATATTTT
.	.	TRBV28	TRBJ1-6	CASSLSGQYNSPLHF	TGTGCCAGCAGTTTATCCGGACAGTATAATTCACCCCTCCACTTT
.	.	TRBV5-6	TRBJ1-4	CASSRPGLRGEKLFF	TGTGCCAGCAGCAGGCCGGGCCTCAGGGGTGAAAAACTGTTTTTT
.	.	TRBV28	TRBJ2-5	CASSLGGPETQYF	TGTGCCAGCAGTTTAGGGGGCCCGGAGACCCAGTACTTC
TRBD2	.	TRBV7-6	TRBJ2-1	CASSLSLAGGINEQFF	TGTGCCAGCAGCTTGAGTCTAGCGGGGGGGATAAATGAGCAGTTCTTC
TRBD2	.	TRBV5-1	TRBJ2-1	CASSRAAGGMDEQFF	TGCGCCAGCTCGAGGGCAGCGGGGGGAATGGATGAGCAGTTCTTC
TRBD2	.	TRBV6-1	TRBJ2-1	CASNRAGGNVEQFF	TGTGCCAGCAATCGAGCGGGGGGGAACGTTGAGCAGTTCTTC
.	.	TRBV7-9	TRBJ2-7	CASSLAGGYEQYF	TGTGCCAGCAGCTTAGCGGGGGGTTACGAGCAGTACTTC
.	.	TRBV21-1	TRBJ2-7	CASSAQDRDAEQYF	TGTGCCAGCAGCGCGCAGGACAGGGACGCCGAGCAGTACTTC
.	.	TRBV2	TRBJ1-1	CASSDVRGTEAFF	TGTGCCAGCAGTGATGTCAGGGGCACTGAAGCTTTCTTT
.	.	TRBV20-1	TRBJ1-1	CSARIVTEAFF	TGCAGTGCTAGAATCGTCACTGAAGCTTTCTTT
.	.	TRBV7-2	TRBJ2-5	CASSFLGTQYF	TGTGCCAGCAGCTTCCTAGGGACCCAGTACTTC
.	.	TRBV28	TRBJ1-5	CASVEGGKPQHF	TGTGCTTCAGTGGAGGGGGGGAAGCCCCAGCATTTT
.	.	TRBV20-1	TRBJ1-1	CSANQGSWAFF	TGCAGTGCTAATCAGGGGTCGTGGGCTTTCTTT
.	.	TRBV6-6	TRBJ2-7	CASSTGNSYEQYF	TGTGCCAGCTCGACAGGTAACTCCTACGAGCAGTACTTC
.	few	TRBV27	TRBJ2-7	CASRTEAYEQYF	TGTGCCAGCAGGACAGAAGCCTACGAGCAGTACTTC
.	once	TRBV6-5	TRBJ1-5	CASSSTGPGAQHF	TGTGCCAGCAGTTCGACAGGACCCGGGGCCCAGCATTTT
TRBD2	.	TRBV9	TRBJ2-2	CASSVAPSGRNTGELFF	TGTGCCAGCAGCGTAGCCCCTAGCGGGAGGAACACCGGGGAGCTGTTTTTT
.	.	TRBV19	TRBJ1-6	CASSFPTEGDSPLHF	TGTGCCAGTAGTTTCCCGACCGAAGGGGATTCACCCCTCCACTTT
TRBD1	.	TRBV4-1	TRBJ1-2	CASSHEGQGPTGGYTF	TGCGCCAGCAGCCACGAGGGACAGGGGCCCACCGGGGGCTACACCTTC
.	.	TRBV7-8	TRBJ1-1	CASSLRGVTEAFF	TGTGCCAGCAGCTTACGGGGGGTGACTGAAGCTTTCTTT
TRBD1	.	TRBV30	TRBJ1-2	CAWSVQGSGYGYTF	TGTGCCTGGAGTGTACAGGGGTCAGGCTATGGCTACACCTTC
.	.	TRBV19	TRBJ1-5	CASSFGQSNQPQHF	TGTGCCAGTAGTTTCGGACAGTCCAATCAGCCCCAGCATTTT
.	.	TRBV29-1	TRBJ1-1	CSVSLLDRNTEAFF	TGCAGCGTTAGTTTGTTAGATAGGAACACTGAAGCTTTCTTT
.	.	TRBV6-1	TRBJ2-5	CASSVLPRQQETQYF	TGTGCCAGCAGTGTCCTACCCCGACAGCAAGAGACCCAGTACTTC
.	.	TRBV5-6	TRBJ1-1	CASSVYMNTEAFF	TGTGCCAGCAGCGTTTACATGAACACTGAAGCTTTCTTT
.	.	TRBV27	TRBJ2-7	CASSPLEERSYEQYF	TGTGCCAGCAGTCCCCTAGAGGAAAGGTCCTACGAGCAGTACTTC
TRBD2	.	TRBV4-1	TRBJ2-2	CASSQGGANTGELFF	TGCGCCAGCAGCCAGGGGGGGGCGAACACCGGGGAGCTGTTTTTT
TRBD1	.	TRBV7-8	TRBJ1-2	CASTLDPGGNYGYTF	TGTGCCAGCACCTTGGACCCAGGGGGGAACTATGGCTACACCTTC
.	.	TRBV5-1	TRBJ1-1	CASSLETAGTEAFF	TGCGCCAGCAGCTTGGAGACAGCAGGCACTGAAGCTTTCTTT
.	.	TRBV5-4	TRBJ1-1	CASSPGINTEAFF	TGTGCCAGCAGCCCGGGAATTAACACTGAAGCTTTCTTT
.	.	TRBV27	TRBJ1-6	CASRPDTSGGSPLHF	TGTGCCAGCAGGCCGGACACCTCCGGAGGGTCACCCCTCCACTTT
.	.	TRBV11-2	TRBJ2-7	CASSSGTYSYEQYF	TGTGCCAGCAGCTCCGGGACATATTCCTACGAGCAGTACTTC
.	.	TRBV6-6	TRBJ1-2	CASSYSHAQEGYTF	TGTGCCAGCAGTTACTCCCACGCGCAGGAAGGCTACACCTTC
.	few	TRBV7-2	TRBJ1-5	CASSLREASNQPQHF	TGTGCCAGCAGCTTACGTGAAGCTAGCAATCAGCCCCAGCATTTT
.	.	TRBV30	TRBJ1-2	CAWSVLGTNSYGYTF	TGTGCCTGGAGTGTACTAGGGACAAATAGCTATGGCTACACCTTC
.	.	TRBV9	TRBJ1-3	CASSVGGLTSGNTIYF	TGTGCCAGCAGCGTAGGAGGTCTGACCTCTGGAAACACCATATATTTT
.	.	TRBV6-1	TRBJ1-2	CASSSDSTNYGYTF	TGTGCCAGCAGCTCGGACAGTACTAACTATGGCTACACCTTC
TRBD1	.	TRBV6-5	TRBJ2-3	CASSYFGTGGTDTQYF	TGTGCCAGCAGTTACTTTGGGACAGGGGGAACAGATACGCAGTATTTT
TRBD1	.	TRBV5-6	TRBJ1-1	CASSLRQGGDTEAFF	TGTGCCAGCAGCCTCAGACAGGGTGGGGACACTGAAGCTTTCTTT
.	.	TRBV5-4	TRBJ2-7	CASSAQGLEQYF	TGTGCCAGCAGCGCACAAGGACTCGAGCAGTACTTC